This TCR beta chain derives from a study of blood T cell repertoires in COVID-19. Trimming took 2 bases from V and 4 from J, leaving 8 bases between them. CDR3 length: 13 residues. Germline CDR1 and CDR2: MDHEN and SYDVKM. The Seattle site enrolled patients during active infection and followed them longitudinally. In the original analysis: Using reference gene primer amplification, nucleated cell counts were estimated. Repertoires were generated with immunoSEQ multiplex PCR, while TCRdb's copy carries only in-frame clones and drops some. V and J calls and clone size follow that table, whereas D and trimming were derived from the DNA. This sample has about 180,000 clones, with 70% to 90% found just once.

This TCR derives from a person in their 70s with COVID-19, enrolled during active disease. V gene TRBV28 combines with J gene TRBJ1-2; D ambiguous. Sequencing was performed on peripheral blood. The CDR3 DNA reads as TGTGCCAGCAGTTTACCCAGGCTCTATGGCTACACCTTC. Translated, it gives CASSLPRLYGYTF.